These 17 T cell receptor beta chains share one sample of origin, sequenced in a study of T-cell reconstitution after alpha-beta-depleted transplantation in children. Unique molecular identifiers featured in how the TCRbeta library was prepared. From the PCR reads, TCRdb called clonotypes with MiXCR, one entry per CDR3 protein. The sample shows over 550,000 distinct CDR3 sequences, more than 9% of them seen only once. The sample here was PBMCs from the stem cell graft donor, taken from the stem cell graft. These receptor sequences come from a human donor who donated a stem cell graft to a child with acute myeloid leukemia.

This chain's CDR3 is CASKREIGNTGELFF. As DNA, the CDR3 is TGTGCCAGCAAGCGGGAGATTGGGAACACCGGGGAGCTGTTTTTT. The chain has TRBV6-5 and TRBJ2-2, with 8 nucleotides matching TRBD2. Germline CDR1 reads MNHEY; CDR2 reads SVGAGI. The CDR3 runs 15 residues. After removal of 7 bases from V and 1 base from J, the junction contained 5 bases not matched to a gene.

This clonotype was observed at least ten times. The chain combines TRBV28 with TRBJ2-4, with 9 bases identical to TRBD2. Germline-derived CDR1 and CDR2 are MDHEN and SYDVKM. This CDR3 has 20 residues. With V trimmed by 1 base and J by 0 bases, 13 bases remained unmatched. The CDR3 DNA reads TGTGCCAGCAGTTTATCCCGACTAGCGGCCCCGCTTTTAGCCAAAAACATTCAGTACTTC. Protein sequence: CASSLSRLAAPLLAKNIQYF.

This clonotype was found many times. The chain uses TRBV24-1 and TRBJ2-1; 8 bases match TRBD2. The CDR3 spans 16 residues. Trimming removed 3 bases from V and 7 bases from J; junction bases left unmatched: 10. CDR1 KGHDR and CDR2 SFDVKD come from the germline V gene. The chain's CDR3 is CATSDVTSGRRNEQFF. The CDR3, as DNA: TGTGCCACCAGTGATGTAACTAGCGGAAGGCGGAATGAGCAGTTCTTC.

CDR3 coding DNA: TGCAGTGCTGCAGGACAGGGAAAGACTGAAGCTTTCTTT. It translates to CSAAGQGKTEAFF. The chain uses TRBV20-1 and TRBJ1-1; 8 positions agree with TRBD1. The CDR3 is made up of 13 amino acids. Germline CDR1 reads DFQATT; CDR2 reads SNEGSKA (reference sequence). V lost 5 bases, J lost 5 bases, and 7 bases stayed unmatched.

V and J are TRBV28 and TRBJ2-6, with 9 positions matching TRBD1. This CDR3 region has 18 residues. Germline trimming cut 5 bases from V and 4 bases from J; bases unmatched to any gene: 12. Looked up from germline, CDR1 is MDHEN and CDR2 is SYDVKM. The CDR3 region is CASSPVGTGLLGANVLTF. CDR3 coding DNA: TGTGCCAGCAGTCCCGTCGGGACAGGGTTATTAGGGGCCAACGTCCTGACTTTC.

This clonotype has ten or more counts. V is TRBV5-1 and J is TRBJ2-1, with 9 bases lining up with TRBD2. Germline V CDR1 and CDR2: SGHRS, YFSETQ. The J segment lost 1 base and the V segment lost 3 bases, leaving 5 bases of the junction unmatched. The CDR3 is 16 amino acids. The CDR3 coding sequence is TGCGCCAGCAGCTCTAGCGGGACGGGGTCCTACAATGAGCAGTTCTTC. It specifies CASSSSGTGSYNEQFF. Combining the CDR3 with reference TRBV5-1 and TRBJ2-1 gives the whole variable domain KAGVTQTPRYLIKTRGQQVTLSCSPISGHRSVSWYQQTPGQGLQFLFEYFSETQRNKGNFPGRFSGRQFSNSRSEMNVSTLELGDSALYLCASSSSGTGSYNEQFFGPGTRLTVL.

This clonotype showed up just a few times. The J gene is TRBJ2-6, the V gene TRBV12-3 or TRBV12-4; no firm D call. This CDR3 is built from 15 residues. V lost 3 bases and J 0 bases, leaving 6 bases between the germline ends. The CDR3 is CASSFFGSGANVLTF. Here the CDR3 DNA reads TGTGCCAGCAGTTTTTTCGGCTCTGGGGCCAACGTCCTGACTTTC.

The CDR3 DNA follows: TGTGCCAGCAGCCTAGGAACAGGGTATCGGGATACGCAGTATTTT. This sequence encodes CASSLGTGYRDTQYF. This chain joins TRBV7-3 and TRBJ2-3, with D tentatively TRBD1 (6 bases). Germline V CDR1 and CDR2: SGHTA, FQGTGA. This CDR3 is 15 amino acids long. The V gene lost 5 bases and the J gene lost 6 bases, with 18 bases spanning the gap.

The CDR3 reads CASSYEGSLAKNIQYF. The CDR3, as DNA: TGTGCCAGCAGTTACGAGGGGTCTTTGGCCAAAAACATTCAGTACTTC. This chain uses TRBV6-5 with TRBJ2-4; D assignment may be TRBD1 or TRBD2 (5 bases each). CDR3 length: 16 amino acids. The V end lost 2 bases, the J end lost 1 base, and 12 bases lay between the germline ends. The germline V gene has CDR1 MNHEY and CDR2 SVGAGI.

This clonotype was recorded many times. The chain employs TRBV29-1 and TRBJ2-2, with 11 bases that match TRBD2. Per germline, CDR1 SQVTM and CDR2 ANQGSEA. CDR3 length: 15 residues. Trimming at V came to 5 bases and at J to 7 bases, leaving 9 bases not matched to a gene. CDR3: CSVSYTSGRFGELFF. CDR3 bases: TGCAGCGTTAGCTACACTAGCGGGAGATTCGGGGAGCTGTTTTTT.

CDR3 protein: CASSPLPGLAGGETQYF. The CDR3 bases are TGTGCCAGCTCACCACTCCCGGGACTAGCGGGAGGAGAGACCCAGTACTTC. V is TRBV18 and J is TRBJ2-5; TRBD2 matches 15 bases. Germline values: CDR1 KGHSH, CDR2 LQKENI. The CDR3 sequence is 17 residues long. V was clipped by 1 base and J by 4 bases; unmatched bases: 4. Variable domain in full (rest from reference TRBV18 and TRBJ2-5): NAGVMQNPRHLVRRRGQEARLRCSPMKGHSHVYWYRQLPEEGLKFMVYLQKENIIDESGMPKERFSAEFPKEGPSILRIQQVVRGDSAAYFCASSPLPGLAGGETQYFGPGTRLLVL.

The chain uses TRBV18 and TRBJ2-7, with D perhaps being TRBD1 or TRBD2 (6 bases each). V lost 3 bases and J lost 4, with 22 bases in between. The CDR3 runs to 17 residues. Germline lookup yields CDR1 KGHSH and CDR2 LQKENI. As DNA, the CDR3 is TGTGCCAGCTCACCCCTTGCCGGGGGCGGGATAATATACGAGCAGTACTTC. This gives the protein CASSPLAGGGIIYEQYF. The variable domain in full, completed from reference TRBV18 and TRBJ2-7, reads NAGVMQNPRHLVRRRGQEARLRCSPMKGHSHVYWYRQLPEEGLKFMVYLQKENIIDESGMPKERFSAEFPKEGPSILRIQQVVRGDSAAYFCASSPLAGGGIIYEQYFGPGTRLTVT.

The CDR3 reads CSARSSTGGNYNEQFF. The DNA for the CDR3 is TGCAGTGCTAGATCATCGACGGGAGGGAACTACAATGAGCAGTTCTTC. V gene TRBV20-1 combines with J gene TRBJ2-1; 8 bases line up with TRBD2. The CDR3 sequence is 16 residues long. Germline V lookup: CDR1 DFQATT, CDR2 SNEGSKA (reference sequence). Germline trimming cut 2 bases from V and 3 bases from J; bases unmatched to any gene: 9.

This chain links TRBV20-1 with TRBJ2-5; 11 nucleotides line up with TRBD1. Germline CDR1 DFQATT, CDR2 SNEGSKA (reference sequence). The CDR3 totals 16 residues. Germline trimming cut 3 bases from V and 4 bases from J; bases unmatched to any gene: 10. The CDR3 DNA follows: TGCAGTGCTAGTACCCCCGGGACAGGGGGAGCAGAGACCCAGTACTTC. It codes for CSASTPGTGGAETQYF.

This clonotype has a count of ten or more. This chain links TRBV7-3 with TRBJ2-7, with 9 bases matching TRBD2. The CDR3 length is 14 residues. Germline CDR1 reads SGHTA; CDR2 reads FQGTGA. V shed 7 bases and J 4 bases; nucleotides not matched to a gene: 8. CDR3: CASTAALAGYEQYF. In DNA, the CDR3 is TGTGCCAGCACTGCGGCGCTAGCGGGATACGAGCAGTACTTC.

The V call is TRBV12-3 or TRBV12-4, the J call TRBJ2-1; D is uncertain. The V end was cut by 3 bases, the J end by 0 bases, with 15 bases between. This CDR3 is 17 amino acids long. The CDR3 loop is CASSFTAQGSSYNEQFF. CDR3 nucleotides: TGTGCCAGCAGTTTTACCGCTCAAGGTTCCTCCTACAATGAGCAGTTCTTC.

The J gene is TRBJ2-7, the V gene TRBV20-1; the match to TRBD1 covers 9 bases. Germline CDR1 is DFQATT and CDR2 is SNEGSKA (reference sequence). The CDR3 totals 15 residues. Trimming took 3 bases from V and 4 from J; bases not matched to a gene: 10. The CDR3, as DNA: TGCAGTGCTAGGGTTCCGGGACAGGGAAAGTACGAGCAGTACTTC. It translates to CSARVPGQGKYEQYF.